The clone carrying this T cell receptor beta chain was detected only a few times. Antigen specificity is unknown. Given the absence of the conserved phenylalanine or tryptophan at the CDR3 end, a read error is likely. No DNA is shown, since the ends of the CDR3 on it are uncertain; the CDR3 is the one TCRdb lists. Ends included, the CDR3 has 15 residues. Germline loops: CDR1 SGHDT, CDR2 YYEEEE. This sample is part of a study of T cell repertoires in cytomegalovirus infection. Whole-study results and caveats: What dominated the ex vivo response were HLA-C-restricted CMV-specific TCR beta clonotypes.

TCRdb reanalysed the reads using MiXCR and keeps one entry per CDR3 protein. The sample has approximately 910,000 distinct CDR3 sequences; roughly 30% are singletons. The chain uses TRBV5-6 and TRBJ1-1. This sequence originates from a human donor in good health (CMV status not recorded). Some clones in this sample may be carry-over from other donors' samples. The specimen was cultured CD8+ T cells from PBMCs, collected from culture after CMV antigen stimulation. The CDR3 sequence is CASSLGVSQNTEAFS.